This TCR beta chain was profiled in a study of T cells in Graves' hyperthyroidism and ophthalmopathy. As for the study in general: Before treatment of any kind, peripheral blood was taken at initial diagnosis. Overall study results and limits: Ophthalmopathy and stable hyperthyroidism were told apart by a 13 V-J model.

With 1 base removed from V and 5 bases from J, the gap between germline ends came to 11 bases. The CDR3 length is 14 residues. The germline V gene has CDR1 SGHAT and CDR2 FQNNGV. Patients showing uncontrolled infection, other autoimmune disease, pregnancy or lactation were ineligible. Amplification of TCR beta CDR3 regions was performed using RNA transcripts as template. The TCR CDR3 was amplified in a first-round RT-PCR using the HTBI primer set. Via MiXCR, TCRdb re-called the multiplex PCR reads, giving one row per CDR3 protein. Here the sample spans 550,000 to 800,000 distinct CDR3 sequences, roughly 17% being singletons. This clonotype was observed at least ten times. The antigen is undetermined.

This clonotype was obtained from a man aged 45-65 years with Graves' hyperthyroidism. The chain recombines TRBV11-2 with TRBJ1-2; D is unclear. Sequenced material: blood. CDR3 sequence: CASSLGMTRYGYTF. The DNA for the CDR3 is TGTGCCAGCAGCTTAGGAATGACGAGATATGGCTACACCTTC.